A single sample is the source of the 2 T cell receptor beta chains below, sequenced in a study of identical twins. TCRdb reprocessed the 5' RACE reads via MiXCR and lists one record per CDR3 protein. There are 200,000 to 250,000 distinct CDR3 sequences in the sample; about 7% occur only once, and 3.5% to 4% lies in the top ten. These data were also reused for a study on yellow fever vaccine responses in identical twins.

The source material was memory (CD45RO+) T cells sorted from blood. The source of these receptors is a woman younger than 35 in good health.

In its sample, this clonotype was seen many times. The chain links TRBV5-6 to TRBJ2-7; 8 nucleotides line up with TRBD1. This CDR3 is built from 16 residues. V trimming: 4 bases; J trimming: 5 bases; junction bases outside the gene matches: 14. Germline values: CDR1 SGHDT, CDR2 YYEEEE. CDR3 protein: CASSPSLLVQGDEQYV. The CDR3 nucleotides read TGTGCCAGCAGCCCATCCCTGCTCGTACAGGGGGACGAGCAGTACGTC.

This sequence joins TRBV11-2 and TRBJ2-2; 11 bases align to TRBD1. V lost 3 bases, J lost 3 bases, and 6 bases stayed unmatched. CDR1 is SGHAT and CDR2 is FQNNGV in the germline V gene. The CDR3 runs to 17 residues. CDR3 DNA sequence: TGTGCCAGCAGCTTGCTCCCGGGACAGGGGGACACCGGGGAGCTGTTTTTT. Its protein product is CASSLLPGQGDTGELFF.